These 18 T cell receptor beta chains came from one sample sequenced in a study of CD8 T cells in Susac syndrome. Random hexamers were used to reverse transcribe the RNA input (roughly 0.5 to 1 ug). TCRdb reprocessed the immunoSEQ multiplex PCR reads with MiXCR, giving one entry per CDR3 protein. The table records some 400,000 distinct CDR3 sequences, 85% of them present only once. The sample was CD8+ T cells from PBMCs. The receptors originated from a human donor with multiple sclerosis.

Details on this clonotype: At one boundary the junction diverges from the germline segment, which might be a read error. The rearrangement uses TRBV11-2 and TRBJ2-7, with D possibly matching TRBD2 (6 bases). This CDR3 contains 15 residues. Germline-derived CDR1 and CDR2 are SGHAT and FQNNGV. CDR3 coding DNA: TGTGCCAGCAGCCCTAACGTGGGGGGTATATACGAGCAGCACTTC. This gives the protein CASSPNVGGIYEQHF.

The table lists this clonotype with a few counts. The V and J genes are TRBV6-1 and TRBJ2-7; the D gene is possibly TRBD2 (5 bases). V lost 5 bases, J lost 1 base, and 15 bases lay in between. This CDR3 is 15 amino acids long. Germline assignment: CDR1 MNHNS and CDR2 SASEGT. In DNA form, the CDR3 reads TGTGCCAGCAGTCTCCCTCTAGCCAGGTCCTACGAGCAGTACTTC. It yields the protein CASSLPLARSYEQYF.

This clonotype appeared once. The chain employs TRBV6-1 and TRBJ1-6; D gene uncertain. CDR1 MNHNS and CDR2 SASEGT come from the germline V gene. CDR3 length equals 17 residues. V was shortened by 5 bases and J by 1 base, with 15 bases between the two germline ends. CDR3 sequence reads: CASSPPPPLSYNSPLHF. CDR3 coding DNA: TGTGCCAGCAGTCCCCCGCCCCCACTATCCTATAATTCACCCCTCCACTTT.

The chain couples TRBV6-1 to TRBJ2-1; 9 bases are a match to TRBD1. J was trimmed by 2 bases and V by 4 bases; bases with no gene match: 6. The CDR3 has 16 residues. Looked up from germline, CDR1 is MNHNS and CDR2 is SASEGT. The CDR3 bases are TGTGCCAGCAGTGCTCCGGGACAGGGTACCTACAATGAGCAGTTCTTC. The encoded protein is CASSAPGQGTYNEQFF.

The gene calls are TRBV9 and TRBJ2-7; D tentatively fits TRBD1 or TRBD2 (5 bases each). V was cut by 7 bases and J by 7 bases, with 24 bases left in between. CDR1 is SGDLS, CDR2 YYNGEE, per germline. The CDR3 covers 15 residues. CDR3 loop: CASGASTGTEWEQYF. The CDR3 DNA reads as TGTGCCAGCGGCGCCTCCACCGGGACGGAGTGGGAGCAGTACTTC.

The CDR3 DNA reads as TGCAGCACCCCCGGGACAGAGTACACTGAAGCTTTCTTT. As protein: CSTPGTEYTEAFF. V is TRBV29-1 and J is TRBJ1-1; 7 bases fit TRBD1. Losses at the gene ends were 8 bases for V and 3 bases for J; bases not matched to a gene: 9. CDR1 is SQVTM and CDR2 is ANQGSEA in the germline V gene. CDR3 length equals 13 residues.

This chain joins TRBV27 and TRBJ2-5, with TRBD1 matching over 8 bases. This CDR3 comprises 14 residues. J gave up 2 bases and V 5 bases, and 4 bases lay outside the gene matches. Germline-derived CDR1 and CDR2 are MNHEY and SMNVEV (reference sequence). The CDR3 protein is CASSPWTGQETQYF. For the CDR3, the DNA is TGTGCCAGCAGTCCTTGGACAGGGCAAGAGACCCAGTACTTC.

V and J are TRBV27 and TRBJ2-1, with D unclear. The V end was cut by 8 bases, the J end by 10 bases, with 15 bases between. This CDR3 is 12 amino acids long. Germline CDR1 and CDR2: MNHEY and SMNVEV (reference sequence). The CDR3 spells CASGPSLQEQFF. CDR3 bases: TGTGCCAGCGGCCCCTCGCTTCAAGAGCAGTTCTTC.

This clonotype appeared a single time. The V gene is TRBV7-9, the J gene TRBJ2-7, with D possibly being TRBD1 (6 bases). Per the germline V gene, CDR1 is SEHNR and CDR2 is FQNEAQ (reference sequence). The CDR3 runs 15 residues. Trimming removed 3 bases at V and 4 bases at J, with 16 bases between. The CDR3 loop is CASSFVQGALYEQYF. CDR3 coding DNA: TGTGCCAGCAGCTTTGTACAGGGAGCCCTATACGAGCAGTACTTC.

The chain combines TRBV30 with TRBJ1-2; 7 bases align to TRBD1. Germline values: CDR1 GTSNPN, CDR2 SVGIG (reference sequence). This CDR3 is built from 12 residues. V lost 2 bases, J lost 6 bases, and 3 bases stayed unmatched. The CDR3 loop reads CAWSQGVHGYTF. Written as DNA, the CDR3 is TGTGCCTGGAGTCAGGGGGTACATGGCTACACCTTC.

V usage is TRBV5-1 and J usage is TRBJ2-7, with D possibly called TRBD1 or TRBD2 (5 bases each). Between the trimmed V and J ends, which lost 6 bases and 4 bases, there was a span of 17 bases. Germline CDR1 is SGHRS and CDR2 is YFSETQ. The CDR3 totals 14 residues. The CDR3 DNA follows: TGCGCCAGCAACCCCCGAGGGGTCACGTACGAGCAGTACTTC. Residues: CASNPRGVTYEQYF.

CDR3 sequence: CASSYGTGSNQPQHF. The DNA for the CDR3 is TGTGCCAGCAGTTACGGGACAGGTAGCAATCAGCCCCAGCATTTT. The chain uses TRBV27 and TRBJ1-5; 8 nucleotides agree with TRBD1. V lost 4 bases to trimming and J lost 0 bases; unmatched junction nucleotides: 2. Germline V gene data show CDR1 as MNHEY and CDR2 as SMNVEV (reference sequence). This CDR3 has 15 amino acids.

The CDR3 loop reads CASSLALGLSTGELFF. The DNA of the CDR3 is TGCGCCAGCAGCTTGGCCTTGGGCTTGAGCACCGGGGAGCTGTTTTTT. The chain combines TRBV5-1 with TRBJ2-2; no definite D call. Germline CDR1 is SGHRS and CDR2 is YFSETQ. The CDR3 loop spans 16 amino acids. Trimming shortened V by 0 bases and J by 4 bases, and 13 bases separated the two germline ends.

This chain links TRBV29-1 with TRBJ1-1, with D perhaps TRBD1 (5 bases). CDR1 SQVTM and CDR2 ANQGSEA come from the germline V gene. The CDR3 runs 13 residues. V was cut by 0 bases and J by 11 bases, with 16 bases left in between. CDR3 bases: TGCAGCGTTGAAGATCTGGGGCCGGCGGACGCTTTCTTT. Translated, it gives CSVEDLGPADAFF. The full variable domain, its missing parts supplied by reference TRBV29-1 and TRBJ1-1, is SAVISQKPSRDICQRGTSLTIQCQVDSQVTMMFWYRQQPGQSLTLIATANQGSEATYESGFVIDKFPISRPNLTFSTLTVSNMSPEDSSIYLCSVEDLGPADAFFGQGTRLTVV.

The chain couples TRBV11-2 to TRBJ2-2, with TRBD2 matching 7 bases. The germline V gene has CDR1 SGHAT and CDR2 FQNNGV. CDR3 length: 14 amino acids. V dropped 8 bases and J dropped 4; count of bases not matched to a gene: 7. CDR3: CASAPAGITGELFF. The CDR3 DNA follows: TGTGCCAGCGCCCCAGCGGGGATCACCGGGGAGCTGTTTTTT.

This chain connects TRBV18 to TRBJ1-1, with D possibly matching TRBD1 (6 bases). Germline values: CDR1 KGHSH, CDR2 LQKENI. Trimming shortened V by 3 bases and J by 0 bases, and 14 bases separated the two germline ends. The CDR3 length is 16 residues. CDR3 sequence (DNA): TGTGCCAGCTCACCGAGAAAGGACAGACTGAACACTGAAGCTTTCTTT. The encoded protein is CASSPRKDRLNTEAFF.

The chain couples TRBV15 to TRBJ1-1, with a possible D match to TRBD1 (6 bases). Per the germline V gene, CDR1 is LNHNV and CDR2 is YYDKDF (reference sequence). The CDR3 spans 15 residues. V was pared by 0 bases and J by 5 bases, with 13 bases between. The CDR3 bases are TGTGCCACCAGCAGAGAGGGGGGCCAGTTAACTGAAGCTTTCTTT. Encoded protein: CATSREGGQLTEAFF. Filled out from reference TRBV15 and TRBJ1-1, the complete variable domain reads DAMVIQNPRYQVTQFGKPVTLSCSQTLNHNVMYWYQQKSSQAPKLLFHYYDKDFNNEADTPDNFQSRRPNTSFCFLDIRSPGLGDTAMYLCATSREGGQLTEAFFGQGTRLTVV.

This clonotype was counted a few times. The CDR3 DNA is TGTGCCAGCAGTTACCAGGGGGGAGGTGAGCAGTACTTC. As protein: CASSYQGGGEQYF. The rearrangement links TRBV6-5 to TRBJ2-7; D possibly corresponds to TRBD1 (7 bases). The CDR3 covers 13 residues. Trimming cost V 2 bases and J 7 bases, with 12 bases left between them. CDR1 and CDR2 (germline): MNHEY, SVGAGI.